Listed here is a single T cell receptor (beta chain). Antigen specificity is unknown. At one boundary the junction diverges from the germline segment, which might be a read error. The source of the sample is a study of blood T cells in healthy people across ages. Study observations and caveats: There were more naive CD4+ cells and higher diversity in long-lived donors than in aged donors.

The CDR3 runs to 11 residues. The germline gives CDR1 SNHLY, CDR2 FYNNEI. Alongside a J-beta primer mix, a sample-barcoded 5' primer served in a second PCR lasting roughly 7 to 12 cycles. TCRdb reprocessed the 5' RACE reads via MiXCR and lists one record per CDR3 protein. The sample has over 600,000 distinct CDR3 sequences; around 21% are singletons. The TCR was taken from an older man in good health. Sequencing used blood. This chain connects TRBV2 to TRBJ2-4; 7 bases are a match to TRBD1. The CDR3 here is CASILSGTALF. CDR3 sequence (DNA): TGTGCCAGCATATTGAGTGGGACAGCCCTCTTC.